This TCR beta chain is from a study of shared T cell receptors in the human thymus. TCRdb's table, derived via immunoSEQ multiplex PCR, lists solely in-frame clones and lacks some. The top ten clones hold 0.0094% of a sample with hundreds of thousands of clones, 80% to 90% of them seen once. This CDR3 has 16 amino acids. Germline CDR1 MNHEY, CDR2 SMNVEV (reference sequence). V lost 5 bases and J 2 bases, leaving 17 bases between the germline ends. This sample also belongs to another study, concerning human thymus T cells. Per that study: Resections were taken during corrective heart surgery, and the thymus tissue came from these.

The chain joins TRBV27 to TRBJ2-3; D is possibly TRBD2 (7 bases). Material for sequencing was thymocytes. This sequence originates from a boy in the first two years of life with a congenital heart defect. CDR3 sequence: CASSPNGGPDTDTQYF. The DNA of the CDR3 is TGTGCCAGCAGTCCCAACGGGGGGCCCGACACAGATACGCAGTATTTT.